These 29 T cell receptor beta chains originate from one sample sequenced in a study of regulatory and conventional T cells in RAG deficiency. Blood CD4+ CD25-high CD127-low regulatory T cells supplied the genomic DNA template. Libraries were prepared by immunoSEQ multiplex PCR; TCRdb keeps only in-frame clonotypes and omits some of them. The table lists over 8,500 clones, more than 80% of them singletons, with 1.3% in the top ten. This same sample was also taken into another study, of regulatory T cells. That study reports: Primers: 52 TRBV forward and 13 TRBJ reverse.

Sequenced input: Tregs sorted from blood. Every receptor here comes from a human donor in good health.

The V and J genes are TRBV6-5 and TRBJ2-5, with unresolved D. Trimming removed 6 bases at V and 0 bases at J, with 11 bases between. Germline CDR1 MNHEY, CDR2 SVGAGI. The CDR3 has 14 residues. CDR3 in amino acids: CASRTHAYQETQYF. CDR3 coding DNA: TGTGCCAGCAGGACTCACGCGTACCAAGAGACCCAGTACTTC.

The chain recombines TRBV14 with TRBJ1-2; TRBD1 aligns across 9 bases. This CDR3 has 14 residues. Germline V gives CDR1 SGHDN, CDR2 FVKESK. V shed 3 bases, J shed 4 bases, and the junction held 3 bases outside the gene matches. CDR3: CASSQDRGRYGYTF. In DNA form, the CDR3 reads TGTGCCAGCAGCCAGGACAGGGGTCGCTATGGCTACACCTTC.

The chain is built from TRBV6-1 and TRBJ1-5; no clear D gene. Trimming cost V 5 bases and J 0 bases, with 11 bases left between them. The V gene's germline CDR1 is MNHNS and CDR2 SASEGT. This CDR3 is built from 15 residues. CDR3 bases: TGTGCCAGCAGTCGGGCAGGAGTTAGCAATCAGCCCCAGCATTTT. Residues: CASSRAGVSNQPQHF.

CDR3 nucleotide sequence: TGTGCCATTTCTGAACGGTATGGCTACACCTTC. Amino acid sequence: CAISERYGYTF. The J gene is TRBJ1-2, the V gene TRBV28; D ambiguous. Per the germline V gene, CDR1 is MDHEN and CDR2 is SYDVKM. With 10 bases removed from V and 5 bases from J, the gap between germline ends came to 11 bases. This CDR3 has 11 residues.

The gene calls are TRBV5-4 and TRBJ2-1; D gene ambiguous. Germline-derived CDR1 and CDR2 are SGHNT and YYREEE (reference sequence). V lost 1 base and J lost 5, with 7 bases in between. This CDR3 has 13 residues. CDR3 sequence: CASSLLDNNEQFF. As DNA, the CDR3 is TGTGCCAGCAGCTTGCTAGATAACAATGAGCAGTTCTTC.

V is TRBV2 and J is TRBJ2-2; D might be TRBD2 (6 bases). CDR1 is SNHLY, CDR2 FYNNEI, per germline. V was cut by 4 bases and J by 7 bases, with 16 bases left in between. The CDR3 has 15 residues. The CDR3 DNA reads as TGTGCCAGCAGTGCTTCTAGCGTCGGGAGCGGGGAGCTGTTTTTT. It specifies CASSASSVGSGELFF.

The V gene is TRBV5-4, the J gene TRBJ1-6; 9 bases are shared with TRBD1. Germline values: CDR1 SGHNT, CDR2 YYREEE (reference sequence). V was clipped by 0 bases and J by 7 bases; unmatched bases: 2. This CDR3 has 15 amino acids. The CDR3 reads CASSLDGQGNSPLHF. CDR3 bases: TGTGCCAGCAGCTTGGACGGACAGGGGAATTCACCCCTCCACTTT.

The V gene is TRBV5-4, the J gene TRBJ2-7; D perhaps matches TRBD1 (5 bases). CDR1 and CDR2 (germline): SGHNT, YYREEE (reference sequence). The V end was cut by 4 bases, the J end by 1 base, with 15 bases between. The CDR3 loop spans 15 amino acids. CDR3 sequence reads: CASSPNGAGSYEQYF. The CDR3 DNA sequence: TGTGCCAGCAGCCCCAATGGGGCAGGATCCTACGAGCAGTACTTC.

This clone was seen only a few times. This rearrangement joins TRBV28 to TRBJ2-7, with TRBD2 matching 8 bases. Germline CDR1 is MDHEN and CDR2 is SYDVKM. The CDR3 totals 16 residues. V gave up 5 bases and J gave up 2 bases; unmatched junction bases: 11. The CDR3 here is CASSPTPGGRAYEQYF. The DNA of the CDR3 is TGTGCCAGCAGTCCTACCCCGGGGGGGCGGGCCTACGAGCAGTACTTC.

The V and J genes are TRBV28 and TRBJ2-1, with D perhaps TRBD2 (5 bases). Germline V gene sequence: CDR1 MDHEN, CDR2 SYDVKM. The CDR3 covers 17 residues. Trimming removed 3 bases from V and 0 bases from J, with 15 bases in between. CDR3 DNA sequence: TGTGCCAGCAGTTTTATCCGACTTGGGAGCTCCTACAATGAGCAGTTCTTC. Protein: CASSFIRLGSSYNEQFF. The variable domain in full, with the rest retrieved from reference TRBV28 and TRBJ2-1, is DVKVTQSSRYLVKRTGEKVFLECVQDMDHENMFWYRQDPGLGLRLIYFSYDVKMKEKGDIPEGYSVSREKKERFSLILESASTNQTSMYLCASSFIRLGSSYNEQFFGPGTRLTVL.

This clone was seen more than once but under ten times. The chain is built from TRBV7-9 and TRBJ2-7, with TRBD2 matching 8 bases. V shed 6 bases, J shed 3 bases, and the junction held 4 bases outside the gene matches. CDR1 is SEHNR and CDR2 is FQNEAQ in the germline V gene (reference sequence). This CDR3 is built from 13 residues. The DNA for the CDR3 is TGTGCCAGCAGGTCCAGCGGGGGCTACGAGCAGTACTTC. The encoded protein is CASRSSGGYEQYF.

On this clone itself: Its ends do not fully match the called genes, so a read error is possible. This chain connects TRBV7-7 to TRBJ2-5; the D is unclear. This CDR3 contains 14 residues. CDR1 is SSHAT, CDR2 FNYEAQ, per germline (reference sequence). CDR3 amino acids: CASSLAVRAETQYF. The CDR3 DNA reads as TGTGCTAGCAGCTTAGCTGTTAGAGCGGAGACCCAGTACTTC.

V is TRBV10-2 and J is TRBJ2-3; D unresolved. Trimming took 7 bases from V and 2 from J, leaving 13 bases between them. The CDR3 sequence is 14 residues long. Per the germline V gene, CDR1 is WSHSY and CDR2 is SAAADI. CDR3 residues: CASTSAAFTDTQYF. In DNA form, the CDR3 reads TGCGCCAGCACGTCTGCGGCTTTCACAGATACGCAGTATTTT.

The chain is built from TRBV18 and TRBJ1-2; 9 bases are a match to TRBD1. CDR3 size: 14 residues. Germline V CDR1 and CDR2: KGHSH, LQKENI. Trimming cost V 3 bases and J 6 bases; bases outside gene matches: 5. The CDR3, as DNA: TGTGCCAGCTCACCCACGGGACAGGGCCATGGCTACACCTTC. Encoded protein: CASSPTGQGHGYTF.

The chain has TRBV7-2 and TRBJ1-5; D gene ambiguous. Germline V gives CDR1 SGHTA, CDR2 FQGNSA. The V and J ends lost 2 bases and 2 bases respectively, with 10 bases between them. CDR3 size: 15 residues. CDR3 sequence (DNA): TGTGCCAGCAGCTTATCCCCCGTGGGCAATCAGCCCCAGCATTTT. Translated: CASSLSPVGNQPQHF.

In its sample, this clone was seen once. V is TRBV7-9 and J is TRBJ2-7, with D perhaps matching TRBD2 (5 bases). V was cut by 6 bases and J by 0 bases, with 12 bases left in between. This CDR3 is built from 14 residues. Germline-derived CDR1 and CDR2 are SEHNR and FQNEAQ (reference sequence). CDR3 bases: TGTGCCAGCAGTGTGCAGGAGGCCTCCTACGAGCAGTACTTC. Translating it yields CASSVQEASYEQYF.

This CDR3 is CASSGKLIKDRIPNYGYTF. DNA of the CDR3: TGTGCCAGCAGTGGAAAGCTGATAAAAGACAGGATCCCCAACTATGGCTACACCTTC. The chain has TRBV6-1 and TRBJ1-2; perhaps TRBD1 as D (6 bases). Germline CDR1 MNHNS, CDR2 SASEGT. Trimming removed 4 bases from V and 2 bases from J, with 26 bases in between. This CDR3 has 19 amino acids.

V usage is TRBV28 and J usage is TRBJ1-5, with TRBD1 identical over 7 bases. The CDR3 has 14 residues. Trimming cost V 6 bases and J 6 bases; bases outside gene matches: 8. Germline CDR1 MDHEN, CDR2 SYDVKM. The CDR3 reads CASRVGGPTQPQHF. Here the CDR3 DNA reads TGTGCCAGCAGAGTAGGGGGCCCTACTCAGCCCCAGCATTTT.

The chain links TRBV25-1 to TRBJ2-7; 8 positions agree with TRBD1. The CDR3 is 13 residues long. The J segment lost 5 bases and the V segment lost 4 bases, leaving 4 bases of the junction unmatched. Germline V CDR1 and CDR2: MGHDK, SYGVNS. Here the CDR3 reads CASSAGGAHEQYF. CDR3 nucleotides: TGTGCCAGCAGTGCAGGGGGCGCCCACGAGCAGTACTTC.

The V and J genes are TRBV28 and TRBJ2-7, with 7 nucleotides matching TRBD2. With 5 bases clipped from V and 3 bases from J, the junction kept 10 bases outside the gene matches. The CDR3 spans 15 residues. Germline V gives CDR1 MDHEN, CDR2 SYDVKM. The CDR3, as DNA: TGTGCCAGCAGTATTCCCGGGGGGAAAGACTACGAGCAGTACTTC. Translating gives CASSIPGGKDYEQYF.

The genes are TRBV29-1 and TRBJ2-5; D remains ambiguous. This CDR3 comprises 17 residues. Trimming shortened V by 2 bases and J by 2 bases, and 21 bases separated the two germline ends. The germline V gene has CDR1 SQVTM and CDR2 ANQGSEA. The CDR3: CSVELSGRVWNQETQYF. CDR3 in DNA: TGCAGCGTTGAATTATCTGGGCGAGTGTGGAATCAAGAGACCCAGTACTTC.

CDR3 nucleotides: TGTGCCACTCGCGGGGGGGGAACTAATGAAAAACTGTTTTTT. This sequence encodes CATRGGGTNEKLFF. The rearrangement joins TRBV6-5 to TRBJ1-4; weak D call: TRBD1 (5 bases). The CDR3 length is 14 residues. V dropped 10 bases and J dropped 1 base, with 13 bases sitting between them. Looked up from germline, CDR1 is MNHEY and CDR2 is SVGAGI.

V usage is TRBV18 and J usage is TRBJ2-5; D possibly corresponds to TRBD2 (6 bases). The CDR3 loop spans 14 amino acids. Trimming pared 3 bases from V and 5 bases from J, leaving 13 bases between. Germline values: CDR1 KGHSH, CDR2 LQKENI. This CDR3 is CASSPGTSWETQYF. For the CDR3, the DNA is TGTGCCAGCTCACCGGGCACTAGCTGGGAGACCCAGTACTTC.

This chain connects TRBV28 to TRBJ1-1; 8 bases align to TRBD1. Trimming at V came to 3 bases and at J to 3 bases, leaving 3 bases not matched to a gene. CDR1 MDHEN and CDR2 SYDVKM come from the germline V gene. This CDR3 is built from 14 residues. The CDR3: CASSFGQGYTEAFF. CDR3 in DNA: TGTGCCAGCAGTTTCGGACAGGGATACACTGAAGCTTTCTTT.

The chain links TRBV30 to TRBJ2-7; 15 nucleotides align to TRBD2. CDR1 and CDR2 (germline): GTSNPN, SVGIG (reference sequence). The junction had 5 bases not matched to a gene; V was cut back by 0 bases and J by 5 bases. The CDR3 covers 16 residues. For the CDR3, the DNA is TGTGCCTGGAGTGTACGGACTAGCGGGAGGGCCAACGAGCAGTACTTC. It yields the protein CAWSVRTSGRANEQYF.

J is TRBJ2-5 and V is TRBV5-1; D is perhaps TRBD1 (5 bases). This CDR3 contains 14 residues. Germline V CDR1 and CDR2: SGHRS, YFSETQ. Deletions cut 4 bases from V and 4 bases from J, with 14 bases between. The CDR3 here is CASSPQGRLETQYF. The CDR3 nucleotides are TGCGCCAGCAGCCCCCAGGGCCGGCTAGAGACCCAGTACTTC.

This chain links TRBV5-1 with TRBJ1-1; 9 bases are shared with TRBD1. Trimming cost V 0 bases and J 0 bases; bases outside gene matches: 6. This CDR3 has 17 amino acids. Germline CDR1 and CDR2: SGHRS and YFSETQ. CDR3 DNA sequence: TGCGCCAGCAGCTTGGCCCATGGGACAGGGCTGAACACTGAAGCTTTCTTT. Protein sequence: CASSLAHGTGLNTEAFF.

The rearrangement links TRBV5-1 to TRBJ2-4; D uncertain. This CDR3 contains 13 residues. The ends were cut back, 0 bases at V and 7 bases at J, with 8 bases in the middle. Germline lookup yields CDR1 SGHRS and CDR2 YFSETQ. The CDR3 spells CASSLGLGNIQYF. In DNA form, the CDR3 reads TGCGCCAGCAGCTTGGGGTTGGGTAACATTCAGTACTTC.

The chain carries TRBV11-3 and TRBJ2-7; 7 positions agree with TRBD1. With 4 bases clipped from V and 3 bases from J, the junction kept 6 bases outside the gene matches. Germline V CDR1 and CDR2: SGHNT, YENEEA. The CDR3 runs to 14 residues. The CDR3 nucleotides are TGTGCCAGCAGCTCTGGGACAGACGTCTACGAGCAGTACTTC. Translation gives CASSSGTDVYEQYF.